A single TCR beta chain is shown here with its context. The data stem from a study of blood T cell repertoires in COVID-19. Study summary: There were acute and convalescent COVID-19 samples, and they came from the United States, Italy and Spain. The analysed material was cDNA or gDNA that came from T cells, B-cell-depleted T cells, or PBMCs.

Germline loops: CDR1 SEHNR, CDR2 FQNEAQ (reference sequence). Deletions cut 5 bases from V and 8 bases from J, with 7 bases between. This CDR3 has 11 residues. In the source study's methods: For nucleated cells, counts were estimated from reference gene primer amplification. Sequencing used immunoSEQ multiplex PCR; TCRdb keeps in-frame clones, though not all of them. V and J calls and clone size come straight from that table; D and trimming were deduced from the DNA. Among approximately 110,000 clones listed, roughly four fifths were seen once. The chain employs TRBV7-9 and TRBJ2-1; D unclear. The receptor was derived from a woman of 80 years or more with acute or convalescent COVID-19. The sample consisted of peripheral blood. The CDR3 DNA follows: TGTGCCAGCAGCAATTCCTATGAGCAGTTCTTC. Residues: CASSNSYEQFF. The entire variable domain, with the rest obtained from reference TRBV7-9 and TRBJ2-1, is as follows: DTGVSQNPRHKITKRGQNVTFRCDPISEHNRLYWYRQTLGQGPEFLTYFQNEAQLEKSRLLSDRFSAERPKGSFSTLEIQRTEQGDSAMYLCASSNSYEQFFGPGTRLTVL.